This T cell receptor beta chain was identified in a study of blood T cell repertoires in COVID-19. At the level of the study: Researchers got acute and convalescent COVID-19 samples from the United States, Italy and Spain. PBMCs, B-cell-depleted T cells, or T cells provided the cDNA or gDNA that made up the material.

In the original workflow: Nucleated cell counts were estimated from reference gene primer amplification. TCRdb keeps only in-frame clones here, not all; method: immunoSEQ multiplex PCR. Clone size and the V and J calls come from that table; the DNA yielded D and trimming. Of roughly 300,000 clones listed, about 82% were seen once; the top ten hold 7.2%. The TCR sequence derives from a human donor in a cohort sampled during active COVID-19. Input material: peripheral blood.

The CDR3 region has the DNA TGCGCCAGCAGCCAAAGCGGTCCCTATGGCTACACCTTC. Translating it yields CASSQSGPYGYTF. V usage is TRBV4-1 and J usage is TRBJ1-2; D gene unclear. In germline, CDR1 is MGHRA, CDR2 YSYEKL. Trimming took 2 bases from V and 4 from J, leaving 8 bases between them. CDR3 length: 13 residues.